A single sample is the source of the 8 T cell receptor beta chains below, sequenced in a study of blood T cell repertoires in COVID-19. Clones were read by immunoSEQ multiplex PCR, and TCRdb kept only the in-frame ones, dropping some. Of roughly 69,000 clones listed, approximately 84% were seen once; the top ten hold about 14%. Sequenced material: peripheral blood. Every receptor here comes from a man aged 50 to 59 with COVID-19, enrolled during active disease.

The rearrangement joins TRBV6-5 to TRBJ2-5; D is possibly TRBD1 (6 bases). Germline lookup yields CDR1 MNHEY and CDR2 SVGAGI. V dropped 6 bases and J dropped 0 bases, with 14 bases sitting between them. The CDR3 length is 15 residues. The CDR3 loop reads CASSTQGLYQETQYF. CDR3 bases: TGTGCCAGCAGCACCCAGGGGTTGTACCAAGAGACCCAGTACTTC.

CDR3 sequence (DNA): TGTGCCAGTAGTATCCAGAACACCGGGGAGCTGTTTTTT. It yields the protein CASSIQNTGELFF. The rearrangement uses TRBV19 and TRBJ2-2; the D is unclear. Germline assignment: CDR1 LNHDA and CDR2 SQIVND (reference sequence). V was pared by 3 bases and J by 1 base, with 3 bases between. This CDR3 comprises 13 residues.

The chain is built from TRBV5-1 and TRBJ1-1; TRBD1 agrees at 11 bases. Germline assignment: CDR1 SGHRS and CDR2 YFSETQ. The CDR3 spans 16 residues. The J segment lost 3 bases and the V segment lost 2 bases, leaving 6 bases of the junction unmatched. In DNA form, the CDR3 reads TGCGCCAGCAGCTTTTCCGGACAGGGGGCACACACTGAAGCTTTCTTT. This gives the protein CASSFSGQGAHTEAFF.

For the CDR3, the DNA is TGTGCCAGTACCTCAGCTGGACAGGGATTTACTGGCTACACCTTC. It encodes CASTSAGQGFTGYTF. The rearrangement uses TRBV19 and TRBJ1-2; 8 bases fit TRBD1. J was trimmed by 7 bases and V by 7 bases; bases with no gene match: 14. Per the germline V gene, CDR1 is LNHDA and CDR2 is SQIVND (reference sequence). The CDR3 has 15 amino acids.

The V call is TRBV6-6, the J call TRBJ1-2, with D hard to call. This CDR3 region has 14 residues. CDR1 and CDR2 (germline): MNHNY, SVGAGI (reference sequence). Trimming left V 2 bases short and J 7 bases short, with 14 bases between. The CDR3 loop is CASSYDPTQSGYTF. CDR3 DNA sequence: TGTGCCAGCAGTTACGACCCTACACAGTCTGGCTACACCTTC.

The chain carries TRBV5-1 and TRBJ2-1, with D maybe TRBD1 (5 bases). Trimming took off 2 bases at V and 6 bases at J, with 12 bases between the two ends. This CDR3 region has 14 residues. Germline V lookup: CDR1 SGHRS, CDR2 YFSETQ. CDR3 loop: CASSLGPTGNEQFF. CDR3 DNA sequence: TGCGCCAGCAGCTTAGGACCAACAGGCAATGAGCAGTTCTTC.

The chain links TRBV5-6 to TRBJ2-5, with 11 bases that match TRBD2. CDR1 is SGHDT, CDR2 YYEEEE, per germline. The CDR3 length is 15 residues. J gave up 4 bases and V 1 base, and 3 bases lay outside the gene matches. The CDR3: CASSLRLAGRETQYF. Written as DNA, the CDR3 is TGTGCCAGCAGCTTGAGACTAGCGGGGAGAGAGACCCAGTACTTC.

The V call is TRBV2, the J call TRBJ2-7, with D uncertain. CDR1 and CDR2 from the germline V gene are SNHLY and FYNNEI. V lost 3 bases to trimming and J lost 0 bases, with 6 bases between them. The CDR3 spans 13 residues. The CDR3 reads CASSDNNSYEQYF. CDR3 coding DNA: TGTGCCAGCAGTGATAACAACTCCTACGAGCAGTACTTC.